This T cell receptor beta chain came from a study of shared clonotypes between healthy human individuals. Study conclusions and caveats: Naive subsets tended to show greater estimated richness than memory subsets. Researchers sampled blood only, noting tissue repertoires likely differ.

Authors' analysis steps: Quality scores were absent from the junction-only immunoSEQ sequences, so filtering differed. Sequencing was performed with immunoSEQ multiplex PCR; in TCRdb, only in-frame clones are kept and a portion is missing. V and J calls and clone size are those listed in that table; D and trimming were worked out from the DNA. Of some 1.4 million clones listed, roughly 96% are singletons. Splitting the CD4+ cells yielded a CD45RA+ naive subset and a CD45RA-negative memory subset. With respect to this clone: Antigen unknown.

The CDR3 has 15 amino acids. Germline-derived CDR1 and CDR2 are MDHEN and SYDVKM. V shed 6 bases and J 4 bases; nucleotides not matched to a gene: 9. Specimen: naive CD4+ T cells sorted from blood. The subset is: CD45RA+ positively selected. The clonotype originates from a man between 25 and 39 years old in good health. The chain combines TRBV28 with TRBJ2-5; the match to TRBD1 covers 9 bases. Written as DNA, the CDR3 is TGTGCCAGCAGCCCCGGGGACAGGGTGCGAGAGACCCAGTACTTC. Amino acid sequence: CASSPGDRVRETQYF.